Included here is one T cell receptor (beta chain) sequence, with context. Its antigen remains unknown. The data derive from a study of T-cell reconstitution after alpha-beta-depleted transplantation in children. Study-wide results and caveats: T cells produced anew were the main source of T-cell counts and diversity one year after transplant. Expanded clones from the graft, numbering several hundred, reportedly supplied alpha-beta T cells about two months after transplant.

A library of TCRbeta sequences, prepared with unique molecular identifiers, was generated. TCRdb re-called the PCR reads through MiXCR, storing one row per CDR3 protein. Of about 110,000 distinct CDR3 sequences in the sample, approximately 6.4% were seen once. The V end lost 0 bases, the J end lost 0 bases, and 12 bases lay between the germline ends. CDR3 length: 17 amino acids. From germline, CDR1 is SGDLS and CDR2 YYNGEE. The starting material was PBMCs, mostly from graft donor cells, obtained 360 days after TCRalphabeta/CD19-depleted stem cell transplant. The clonotype comes from a male patient between 2 and 15 years old who had a stem cell transplant for acute lymphoblastic leukemia, so the T cells may come from the graft donor. The chain employs TRBV9 and TRBJ2-2; possible D gene TRBD2, 6 bases. CDR3 amino acids: CASSVGAGTPNTGELFF. CDR3 nucleotides: TGTGCCAGCAGCGTAGGGGCCGGGACTCCGAACACCGGGGAGCTGTTTTTT. Complete variable domain (other parts from reference TRBV9 and TRBJ2-2): DSGVTQTPKHLITATGQRVTLRCSPRSGDLSVYWYQQSLDQGLQFLIQYYNGEERAKGNILERFSAQQFPDLHSELNLSSLELGDSALYFCASSVGAGTPNTGELFFGEGSRLTVL.